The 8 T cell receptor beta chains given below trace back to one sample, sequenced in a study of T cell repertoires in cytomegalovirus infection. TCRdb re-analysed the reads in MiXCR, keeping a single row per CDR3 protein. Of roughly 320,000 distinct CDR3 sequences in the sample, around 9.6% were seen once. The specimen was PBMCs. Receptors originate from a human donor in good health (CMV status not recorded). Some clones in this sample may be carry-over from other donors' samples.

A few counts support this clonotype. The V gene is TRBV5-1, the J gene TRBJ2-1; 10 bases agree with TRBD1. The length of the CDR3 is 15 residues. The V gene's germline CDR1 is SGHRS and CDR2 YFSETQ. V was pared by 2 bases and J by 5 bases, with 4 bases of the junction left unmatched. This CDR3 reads CASSFTGTGDNEQFF. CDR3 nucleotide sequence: TGCGCCAGCAGCTTCACCGGGACAGGGGACAATGAGCAGTTCTTC.

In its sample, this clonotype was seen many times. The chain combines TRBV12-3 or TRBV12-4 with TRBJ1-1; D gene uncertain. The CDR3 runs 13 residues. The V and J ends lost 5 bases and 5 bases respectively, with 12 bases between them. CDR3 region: CASSDAVGTEAFF. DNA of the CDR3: TGTGCCAGCAGTGATGCAGTCGGAACTGAAGCTTTCTTT.

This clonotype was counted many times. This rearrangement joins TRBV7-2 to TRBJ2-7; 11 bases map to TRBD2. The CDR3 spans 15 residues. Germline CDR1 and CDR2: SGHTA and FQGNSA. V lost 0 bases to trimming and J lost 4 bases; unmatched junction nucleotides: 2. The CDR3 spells CASSLAASGGYEQYV. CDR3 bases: TGTGCCAGCAGCTTAGCTGCTAGCGGGGGGTACGAGCAGTACGTC.

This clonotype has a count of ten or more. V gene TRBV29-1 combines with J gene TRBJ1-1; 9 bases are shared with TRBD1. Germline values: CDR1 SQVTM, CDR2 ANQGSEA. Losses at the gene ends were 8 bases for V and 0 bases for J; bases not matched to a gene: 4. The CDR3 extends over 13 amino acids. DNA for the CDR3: TGCAGCTCCCGGACAGGGGTGAACACTGAAGCTTTCTTT. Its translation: CSSRTGVNTEAFF.

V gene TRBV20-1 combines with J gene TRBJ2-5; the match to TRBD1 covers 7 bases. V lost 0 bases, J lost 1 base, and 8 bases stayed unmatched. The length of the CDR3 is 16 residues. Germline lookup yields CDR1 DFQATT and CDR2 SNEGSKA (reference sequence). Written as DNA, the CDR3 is TGCAGTGCTAGAGATCTAAGGAAGGGGGCCCAAGAGACCCAGTACTTC. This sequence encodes CSARDLRKGAQETQYF.

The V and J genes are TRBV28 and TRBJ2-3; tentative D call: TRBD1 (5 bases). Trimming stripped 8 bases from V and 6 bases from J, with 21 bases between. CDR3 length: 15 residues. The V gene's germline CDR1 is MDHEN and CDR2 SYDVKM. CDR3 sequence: CASDQGTLALDTQYF. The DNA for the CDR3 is TGTGCCAGCGATCAGGGCACTCTGGCCTTGGATACGCAGTATTTT.

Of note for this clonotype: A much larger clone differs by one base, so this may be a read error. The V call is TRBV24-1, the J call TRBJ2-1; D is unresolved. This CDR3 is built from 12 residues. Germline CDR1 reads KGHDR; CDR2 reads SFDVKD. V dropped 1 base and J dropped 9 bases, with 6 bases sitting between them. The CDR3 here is CATSDFHSEQFF. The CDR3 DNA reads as TGTGCCACCAGTGATTTTCACAGTGAGCAGTTCTTC.

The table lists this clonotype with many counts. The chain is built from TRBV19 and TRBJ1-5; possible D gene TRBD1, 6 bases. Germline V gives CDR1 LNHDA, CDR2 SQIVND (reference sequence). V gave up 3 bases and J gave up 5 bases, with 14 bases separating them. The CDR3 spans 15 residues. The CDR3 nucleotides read TGTGCCAGTAGTATCGGCAGGGGCTGGGATCAGCCCCAGCATTTT. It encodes CASSIGRGWDQPQHF.